Given below is one T cell receptor (beta chain) in context. Its antigen is currently unknown. The data were obtained in a study of cytomegalovirus exposure and HLA in healthy donors. Overall study results and limits: In most subjects, TCR beta sequences reportedly gave accurate predictions of HLA-A and HLA-B alleles. As a later analysis showed, several of the most significant clusters appeared to be linked to common viral pathogens.

Vbeta (60) and Jbeta (13) primers were used in the PCR. Profiling relied on immunoSEQ multiplex PCR, and the TCRdb table lists in-frame clones only, not all of them. The sample records some 98,000 clones, 75% to 80% being singletons. Germline values: CDR1 KGHSH, CDR2 LQKENI. V lost 8 bases and J lost 3; bases outside the gene matches: 7. This CDR3 is built from 15 residues. The V gene is TRBV18, the J gene TRBJ2-6; 7 bases align to TRBD1. Sequencing input: PBMCs. The receptor was isolated from a female donor in good health and CMV-seronegative. CDR3 in DNA: TGTGCCAGCGACTCTTCAGGGGGTGGGGCCAACGTCCTGACTTTC. Translated, it gives CASDSSGGGANVLTF. Full variable domain (outside the CDR3, taken from reference TRBV18 and TRBJ2-6): NAGVMQNPRHLVRRRGQEARLRCSPMKGHSHVYWYRQLPEEGLKFMVYLQKENIIDESGMPKERFSAEFPKEGPSILRIQQVVRGDSAAYFCASDSSGGGANVLTFGAGSRLTVL.